This entry concerns a single T cell receptor beta chain. Other DNA sequences from this sample encode an identical CDR3 as well. V lost 0 bases and J 7 bases, leaving 7 bases between the germline ends. This CDR3 is 13 amino acids long. CDR1 is SEHNR and CDR2 is FQNEAQ in the germline V gene (reference sequence). This specimen belongs to a study of siplizumab effects on memory and regulatory T cells. The assay was immunoSEQ multiplex PCR, and TCRdb's table has in-frame clones only and misses some. The data show around 100,000 clones, less than 95% seen once. The sequencing sample was made of non-Treg CD4+ T cells sorted from blood. The clonotype originates from a human donor in good health. The rearrangement links TRBV7-9 to TRBJ2-1; the D gene is possibly TRBD2 (5 bases). CDR3 amino acids: CASSLAGGNEQFF. The CDR3 coding sequence is TGTGCCAGCAGCTTAGCGGGCGGGAATGAGCAGTTCTTC.